The TCR beta chain under discussion was sequenced for a study of cytomegalovirus exposure and HLA in healthy donors. Study-level information: A subsequent analysis reported that the 95 to 150 validation repertoires were produced on the same platform that had also been used for the approximately 700 first-cohort repertoires. Findings of the study overall: Confirmation in vitro established that three CMV-associated chains were specific for CMV antigens. The tendency of first-cohort TCR clusters to co-occur in the 130 or so validation repertoires was identified by a subsequent analysis.

A note on this clone: Its antigen is still unknown.

The V gene lost 0 bases and the J gene lost 0 bases, with 8 bases spanning the gap. Germline V gives CDR1 LGHNA, CDR2 YSLEER. This CDR3 has 16 amino acids. TCRdb's copy holds only in-frame clones and misses some; the assay was immunoSEQ multiplex PCR. This table holds under 250,000 clones, 85% to 90% found once. The donors were members of the approximately 110-subject validation cohort (separate from the roughly 700-subject first cohort). The rearrangement uses TRBV4-3 and TRBJ1-4; D gene unclear. The receptor was derived from a man between 18 and 35 years old in good health and CMV-seronegative. Sequencing used PBMCs. The CDR3, as DNA: TGCGCCAGCAGCCAAGATACCCGGGCAACTAATGAAAAACTGTTTTTT. This encodes CASSQDTRATNEKLFF.